The 8 T cell receptor beta chains below come from one sample, sequenced in a study of CD8 T cells in Susac syndrome. Reverse transcription of roughly 0.45 to 1 ug RNA was carried out with random hexamers. TCRdb re-called the immunoSEQ multiplex PCR reads with MiXCR, one entry per CDR3 protein. In the table there are some 400,000 distinct CDR3 sequences, more than 80% of which are singletons. Sequenced sample: CD8+ T cells from PBMCs. The receptors were sampled from a human donor with multiple sclerosis.

J is TRBJ1-1 and V is TRBV18; maybe TRBD1 (6 bases). The CDR3 length is 15 residues. The V gene's germline CDR1 is KGHSH and CDR2 LQKENI. V dropped 3 bases and J dropped 3 bases, with 14 bases sitting between them. The CDR3 region has the DNA TGTGCCAGCTCACCCAGGGGCGGGGAGGACACTGAAGCTTTCTTT. Protein sequence: CASSPRGGEDTEAFF. Complete variable domain (other parts from reference TRBV18 and TRBJ1-1): NAGVMQNPRHLVRRRGQEARLRCSPMKGHSHVYWYRQLPEEGLKFMVYLQKENIIDESGMPKERFSAEFPKEGPSILRIQQVVRGDSAAYFCASSPRGGEDTEAFFGQGTRLTVV.

The V gene is TRBV10-2, the J gene TRBJ2-7; D may be TRBD1 (5 bases). V gave up 0 bases and J gave up 5 bases, with 11 bases separating them. Germline CDR1 is WSHSY and CDR2 is SAAADI. The CDR3 is 14 amino acids. The CDR3 is CASSESHRPDEQYF. The CDR3 nucleotides read TGCGCCAGCAGTGAGTCCCACAGGCCCGACGAGCAGTACTTC.

The genes are TRBV2 and TRBJ2-7; 12 bases align to TRBD2. The germline CDR1 and CDR2 sequences are SNHLY and FYNNEI. This CDR3 has 15 amino acids. Unmatched junction bases numbered 6, after V lost 5 bases and J lost 4 bases. The CDR3: CASSPLAGGRYEQYF. CDR3 nucleotides: TGTGCCAGCAGTCCCCTAGCGGGAGGGAGGTACGAGCAGTACTTC.

V and J are TRBV20-1 and TRBJ2-1; 8 bases are shared with TRBD2. This CDR3 region has 15 residues. The J segment lost 7 bases and the V segment lost 0 bases, leaving 8 bases of the junction unmatched. Germline V gives CDR1 DFQATT, CDR2 SNEGSKA (reference sequence). CDR3 sequence: CSARDLGLAGNEQFF. The CDR3 DNA reads TGCAGTGCTAGAGATCTAGGACTAGCCGGTAATGAGCAGTTCTTC.

The chain is built from TRBV5-6 and TRBJ2-5, with 14 nucleotides matching TRBD2. In germline, CDR1 is SGHDT, CDR2 YYEEEE. The V segment lost 4 bases and the J segment 5 bases; nucleotides outside the gene matches: 7. There are 16 residues in the CDR3. CDR3 protein: CASSQTSGGGLETQYF. CDR3 nucleotides: TGTGCCAGCAGCCAGACTAGCGGGGGGGGATTGGAGACCCAGTACTTC.

This chain connects TRBV4-1 to TRBJ2-1, with D tentatively TRBD1 (6 bases). Germline V CDR1 and CDR2: MGHRA, YSYEKL. V lost 3 bases to trimming and J lost 6 bases, with 9 bases between them. The CDR3 extends over 13 amino acids. In DNA, the CDR3 is TGCGCCAGCAGCCAGGACAGCTTCAATGAGCAGTTCTTC. It specifies CASSQDSFNEQFF.

The chain couples TRBV6-5 to TRBJ1-1; D gene ambiguous. Germline values: CDR1 MNHEY, CDR2 SVGAGI. Trimming took off 7 bases at V and 1 base at J, with 10 bases between the two ends. The CDR3 consists of 13 residues. The CDR3 region is CASIPAGNTEAFF. CDR3 coding DNA: TGTGCCAGCATACCCGCCGGGAACACTGAAGCTTTCTTT.

The chain is built from TRBV19 and TRBJ1-1; possibly TRBD1 for D (5 bases). The V end lost 2 bases, the J end lost 4 bases, and 11 bases lay between the germline ends. The length of the CDR3 is 14 residues. Looked up from germline, CDR1 is LNHDA and CDR2 is SQIVND (reference sequence). CDR3 DNA: TGTGCCAGTAGTATATGGGGGGATCTCACTGAAGCTTTCTTT. It specifies CASSIWGDLTEAFF.